A single sample is the source of the 15 T cell receptor gamma chains below, sequenced in a study of gamma-delta chains in newborns, infants, children (dated by TCRdb to between 2018 and 2021). Sequencing relied on an Illumina MiSeq. Identical DNA sequences were merged into single rows after TCRdb reprocessed the public reads with CATT. Within this sample are about 860 gamma-chain clones, with around 64% of them counted one time only. The leading ten clones occupy approximately 50% of the sample. Sequenced sample: blood. The receptors shown here come from a child who was a newborn, infant or young child, either healthy, febrile or measles-vaccinated (not recorded which).

Details on this clone: It may be a read error: a sequence one base away is much more abundant. The same CDR3 can be traced to other DNA sequences in this sample. The gene calls are TRGV9 and TRGJP. TCRdb is silent on the J gene; assignment here came from matching the DNA to germline. Losses at the gene ends were 1 base for V and 10 bases for J; bases not matched to a gene: 1. Germline values: CDR1 GITISATS, CDR2 ISYDGTV (reference sequence). CDR3 length equals 14 residues. The CDR3 DNA is TGTGCCTTGTGGGAGGTCTTGGGCAAAAAAATCAAGGTATTT. It translates to CALWEVLGKKIKVF.

The gene calls are TRGV9 and TRGJP. The J gene, absent from TCRdb, was called here by matching the DNA to germline. Germline V CDR1 and CDR2: GITISATS, ISYDGTV (reference sequence). The CDR3 is 17 residues long. The V and J ends lost 2 bases and 7 bases, in that order; junction bases with no gene match: 8. The CDR3 sequence is CALWEERRELGKKIKVF. The CDR3 DNA reads TGTGCCTTGTGGGAGGAGAGGCGGGAGTTGGGCAAAAAAATCAAGGTATTT.

This clone was counted a few times. The rearrangement links TRGV8 to TRGJ1 or TRGJ2. The J gene was not available in TCRdb and was assigned here by matching the DNA to germline segments. J gave up 11 bases and V 2 bases, and 0 bases lay outside the gene matches. The CDR3 loop spans 9 amino acids. In germline, CDR1 is VENAVY, CDR2 YDSYNSRV. The CDR3 bases are TGTGCCACCTGGGATAAGAAACTCTTT. It codes for CATWDKKLF.

This clone was picked up a small number of times. This likely stems from a read error, as it lies one base from a far larger clone. The sample contains more than one DNA sequence encoding this CDR3. V usage is TRGV9 and J usage is TRGJP. There are 16 residues in the CDR3. CDR1 GITISATS and CDR2 ISYDGTV come from the germline V gene (reference sequence). V shed 0 bases and J 7 bases; nucleotides not matched to a gene: 3. The CDR3, as DNA: TGTGCCTTGTGGGAGGTGCATGAGTTGGGCAAAAAAATCAAGGTATTT. Its translation is CALWEVHELGKKIKVF.

The J gene is TRGJP2, the V gene TRGV8. No J segment appears in TCRdb, so it was assigned here by matching the sequence to germline. This CDR3 has 15 residues. Germline trimming cut 4 bases from V and 6 bases from J; bases unmatched to any gene: 11. Germline V gene lookup returns CDR1 VENAVY and CDR2 YDSYNSRV. The CDR3 nucleotides are TGTGCCACCTGGGAGAGGGGAGGCGGTGATTGGATCAAGACGTTT. Protein: CATWERGGGDWIKTF.

The table lists this clone with a few counts. V usage is TRGV9 and J usage is TRGJP. TCRdb gives no J gene; it was assigned here by matching the DNA to germline. The ends lost 0 bases at V and 6 bases at J; junction bases unmatched: 5. The germline CDR1 and CDR2 sequences are GITISATS and ISYDGTV (reference sequence). This CDR3 is built from 17 residues. The CDR3 nucleotides are TGTGCCTTGTGGGAGGTGCGGTCAGAGTTGGGCAAAAAAATCAAGGTATTT. This sequence encodes CALWEVRSELGKKIKVF.

The V call is TRGV3, the J call TRGJ1 or TRGJ2. In the absence of a J gene in TCRdb, the DNA was matched to germline to assign it here. The germline gives CDR1 VTNTFY, CDR2 YDVSTARD (reference sequence). V lost 0 bases to trimming and J lost 7 bases; unmatched junction nucleotides: 3. The length of the CDR3 is 12 residues. The CDR3 reads CATWDRGYKKLF. The CDR3 DNA is TGTGCCACCTGGGACAGGGGATATAAGAAACTCTTT.

The sample holds a few counts of this clone. V gene TRGV9 combines with J gene TRGJP. Here the J gene came from matching the DNA to germline, since TCRdb omits it. J lost 4 bases, V lost 3 bases, and 6 bases had no gene match. The germline V gene has CDR1 GITISATS and CDR2 ISYDGTV (reference sequence). This CDR3 contains 17 residues. The CDR3 sequence is CALWEPNQELGKKIKVF. In DNA form, the CDR3 reads TGTGCCTTGTGGGAGCCTAATCAAGAGTTGGGCAAAAAAATCAAGGTATTT.

No V gene was called, and the J gene is TRGJP2. The CDR3 contains 16 residues. The CDR3 sequence is CATWDGGGGGDWIKTF. CDR3 sequence (DNA): TGTGCCACCTGGGACGGGGGAGGGGGGGGTGATTGGATCAAGACGTTT.

This clone has just a few counts. The gene calls are TRGV9 and TRGJP. The J gene is absent in TCRdb and was assigned here via DNA matching to germline. V was clipped by 2 bases and J by 7 bases; unmatched bases: 8. The CDR3 runs to 17 residues. Germline assignment: CDR1 GITISATS and CDR2 ISYDGTV (reference sequence). The CDR3, as DNA: TGTGCCTTGTGGGAGGAAGTGTATGAGTTGGGCAAAAAAATCAAGGTATTT. Translated: CALWEEVYELGKKIKVF.

As for this clone: The same CDR3 is also encoded by other DNA sequences in this sample. This chain joins TRGV9 and TRGJ1 or TRGJ2. TCRdb is silent on the J gene; assignment here came from matching the DNA to germline. The J segment lost 10 bases and the V segment lost 0 bases, leaving 3 bases of the junction unmatched. The CDR3 runs to 11 residues. CDR1 is GITISATS, CDR2 ISYDGTV, per germline (reference sequence). The DNA of the CDR3 is TGTGCCTTGTGGGAGGTGGGAAAGAAACTCTTT. It translates to CALWEVGKKLF.

The chain is built from TRGV2 and TRGJP2. The J gene is not listed in TCRdb, so it was assigned here from a DNA match to germline. Trimming at V came to 0 bases and at J to 5 bases, leaving 6 bases not matched to a gene. Germline lookup yields CDR1 EGSNGY and CDR2 YDSYNSKV. CDR3 size: 15 residues. This CDR3 is CATWDGRFSDWIKTF. CDR3 sequence (DNA): TGTGCCACCTGGGACGGGCGATTCAGTGATTGGATCAAGACGTTT.

In this sample, this clone turned up a few times. The chain links TRGV9 to TRGJP. Germline CDR1 and CDR2: GITISATS and ISYDGTV (reference sequence). With V trimmed by 4 bases and J by 6 bases, 6 bases remained unmatched. The CDR3 is 16 amino acids. CDR3 protein: CALWEGTELGKKIKVF. The CDR3 nucleotides are TGTGCCTTGTGGGAAGGAACAGAGTTGGGCAAAAAAATCAAGGTATTT.

The chain employs TRGV3 and TRGJ1 or TRGJ2. No J gene is reported in TCRdb; it was inferred here by comparing the DNA with germline. The CDR3 extends over 12 amino acids. The germline V gene has CDR1 VTNTFY and CDR2 YDVSTARD (reference sequence). Trimming took 2 bases from V and 5 from J; bases not matched to a gene: 3. CDR3 protein: CATWDKDYKKLF. The DNA for the CDR3 is TGTGCCACCTGGGACAAAGATTATAAGAAACTCTTT.

With regard to this clone: This same CDR3 is encoded by further DNA sequences in the sample. CDR3 sequence: CALWEAPQELGKKIKVF. CDR3 nucleotides: TGTGCCTTGTGGGAGGCCCCTCAAGAGTTGGGCAAAAAAATCAAGGTATTT. The V and J genes are TRGV9 and TRGJP. The J gene was missing in TCRdb and was found by matching the end of the DNA to germline. From germline, CDR1 is GITISATS and CDR2 ISYDGTV (reference sequence). The CDR3 spans 17 residues. V was pared by 2 bases and J by 4 bases, with 5 bases of the junction left unmatched.